These 3 T cell receptor beta chains were sequenced from one sample in a study of CD8+ T cells in alopecia areata. Reverse transcribed after extraction, RNA yielded cDNA as the sequencing template. Repertoires were generated with immunoSEQ multiplex PCR, while TCRdb's copy carries only in-frame clones and drops some. The profile covers approximately 280,000 clones, none occurring a single time. Pooled cells of cutaneous lymph node origin were sorted on CD4, CD8alpha, NKG2D, NKG2ACE and other markers. Sequencing was performed on CD4+ T cells sorted from a lymph node. Receptor source: a C3H/HeJ mouse with alopecia areata. MHC haplotype of the mouse line: H2-k.

This clone showed up just a few times. The genes and germline here are from mouse. From the germline J gene comes the end of the CDR3, since the read stops 4 residues before it. The same CDR3 can be traced to other DNA sequences in this sample. The chain employs TRBV1 and TRBJ2-3, with D perhaps TRBD1 (6 bases). From germline, CDR1 is NSQYPW and CDR2 LRSPGD (reference sequence). V dropped 4 bases and J dropped 1 base, with 6 bases sitting between them. The CDR3 covers 13 residues. CDR3 DNA, as far as it was read: TGCACCTGCAGTGACAGGGGTGCAGAA. Translating gives CTCSDRGAE. In full, the CDR3 reads CTCSDRGAETLYF. Variable domain in full (rest from reference TRBV1 and TRBJ2-3): VTLLEQNPRWRLVPRGQAVNLRCILKNSQYPWMSWYQQDLQKQLQWLFTLRSPGDKEVKSLPGADYLATRVTDTELRLQVANMSQGRTLYCTCSDRGAETLYFGSGTRLTVL.

This clone occurred many times. Genes and germline are mouse. The CDR3 end falls 4 residues outside the read, so it is completed with the germline J gene. The chain uses TRBV17 and TRBJ2-3, with TRBD1 matching over 8 bases. CDR3 size: 17 residues. Germline CDR1 and CDR2: MNHDT and YYDKIL. Losses at the gene ends were 1 base for V and 0 bases for J; bases not matched to a gene: 6. CDR3 loop: CASSRAPRGLSAETLYF. The DNA read from the CDR3 is TGTGCTAGCAGTAGAGCCCCCAGGGGGCTTAGTGCAGAA.

This clone was detected many times. Mouse gene names and germline throughout. With the read ending 4 residues before the CDR3 end, the germline J gene is used to fill in that end. The rearrangement joins TRBV29 to TRBJ1-2; D might be TRBD1 (5 bases). V lost 5 bases, J lost 1 base, and 8 bases lay in between. Germline assignment: CDR1 MSHET and CDR2 SYDVDS. The CDR3 consists of 13 residues. The part of the CDR3 DNA that was read is TGTGCTAGCAGTCCTACAGGAAACTCC. This encodes CASSPTGNS. The full CDR3 protein reads CASSPTGNSDYTF.